This T cell receptor (beta chain) was observed in a study of beta chain features in type 1 diabetes. Overall study: Analysis included 107,917,701 sorted cells drawn from all samples.

This clone was seen only a few times. Every isolated RNA sample was fully reverse transcribed, so sequencing captured expressed TCRB transcripts. TCRdb's copy holds only in-frame clones and misses some; the assay was immunoSEQ multiplex PCR. The sample includes 850,000 to 900,000 clones, 15% to 20% seen only once; the top ten take 0.02% to 0.025%. CDR1 and CDR2 (germline): MDHEN, SYDVKM. V lost 6 bases and J 1 base, leaving 11 bases between the germline ends. The CDR3 has 14 amino acids. Sequenced material: naive CD4+ T cells from blood. V and J are TRBV28 and TRBJ2-3; D is possibly TRBD2 (6 bases). The clonotype was recovered from a young woman in good health. The CDR3 DNA reads as TGTGCCAGCAGCACGGGAGTACGCACAGATACGCAGTATTTT. Its translation: CASSTGVRTDTQYF. Filled out from reference TRBV28 and TRBJ2-3, the complete variable domain reads DVKVTQSSRYLVKRTGEKVFLECVQDMDHENMFWYRQDPGLGLRLIYFSYDVKMKEKGDIPEGYSVSREKKERFSLILESASTNQTSMYLCASSTGVRTDTQYFGPGTRLTVL.